Following are 26 T cell receptor beta chains from one sample sequenced in a study of beta chain features in type 1 diabetes. Reverse transcription of all isolated RNA meant that expressed TCRB transcripts were sequenced. Here immunoSEQ multiplex PCR was the method, and the copy in TCRdb shows in-frame clones only, minus some. There are hundreds of thousands of clones in the sample; about 14% occur only once, and roughly 0.028% lies in the top ten. The sequenced material came from naive CD4+ T cells from blood. The receptors shown here come from a woman between 40 and 55 years old in good health.

A few counts support this clone. CDR3: CASSPESLLNTGELFF. The CDR3 nucleotides are TGTGCCAGCAGCCCGGAGTCCCTACTCAACACCGGGGAGCTGTTTTTT. This rearrangement joins TRBV7-6 to TRBJ2-2; D unclear. The germline gives CDR1 SGHVS, CDR2 FNYEAQ. Trimming took 5 bases from V and 2 from J, leaving 15 bases between them. The CDR3 runs to 16 residues. Drawing the rest from reference TRBV7-6 and TRBJ2-2, the complete variable domain is GAGVSQSPRYKVTKRGQDVALRCDPISGHVSLYWYRQALGQGPEFLTYFNYEAQQDKSGLPNDRFSAERPEGSISTLTIQRTEQRDSAMYRCASSPESLLNTGELFFGEGSRLTVL.

With respect to this clone: A junction boundary mismatches the germline segment, possibly from a read error. The chain is built from TRBV29-1 and TRBJ1-1; TRBD1 might be the D (5 bases). Germline V CDR1 and CDR2: SQVTM, ANQGSEA. The CDR3 loop spans 11 amino acids. This CDR3 is CSAATGPEAFF. The CDR3 DNA is TGCAGCGCCGCAACAGGACCAGAAGCGTTCTTT.

This clone has just a few counts. The V and J genes are TRBV2 and TRBJ2-2; TRBD2 agrees at 9 bases. After removal of 7 bases from V and 4 bases from J, the junction contained 10 bases not matched to a gene. This CDR3 is 16 amino acids long. CDR1 and CDR2 from the germline V gene are SNHLY and FYNNEI. The CDR3 loop is CASKWSSGAGTGELFF. CDR3 DNA: TGTGCCAGCAAATGGTCTAGCGGGGCGGGCACCGGGGAGCTGTTTTTT.

This chain connects TRBV2 to TRBJ2-1; 11 nucleotides agree with TRBD2. Germline CDR1 and CDR2: SNHLY and FYNNEI. V shed 4 bases and J 2 bases; nucleotides not matched to a gene: 4. There are 16 residues in the CDR3. Here the CDR3 reads CASSGLSGGAYNEQFF. DNA of the CDR3: TGTGCCAGCAGTGGGCTTAGCGGGGGGGCCTACAATGAGCAGTTCTTC.

The chain carries TRBV4-1 and TRBJ1-4; TRBD1 matches 9 bases. With V trimmed by 7 bases and J by 6 bases, 15 bases remained unmatched. Germline lookup yields CDR1 MGHRA and CDR2 YSYEKL. The CDR3 contains 17 residues. CDR3 region: CASTPDRGIRKDEKLFF. The DNA of the CDR3 is TGCGCCAGCACCCCGGACAGGGGTATCCGGAAAGATGAAAAACTGTTTTTT.

This clone occurred a few times. V usage is TRBV2 and J usage is TRBJ1-1, with TRBD1 as a possible D gene (6 bases). Germline CDR1 and CDR2: SNHLY and FYNNEI. The CDR3 consists of 13 residues. Between the trimmed V and J ends, which lost 4 bases and 5 bases, there was a span of 11 bases. This chain's CDR3 is CASSGGGGTEAFF. CDR3 DNA: TGTGCCAGCAGTGGGGGAGGGGGAACTGAAGCTTTCTTT.

The chain recombines TRBV9 with TRBJ2-2; TRBD2 aligns across 11 bases. The ends lost 1 base at V and 5 bases at J; junction bases unmatched: 7. CDR1 SGDLS and CDR2 YYNGEE come from the germline V gene. The CDR3 has 17 residues. In nucleotides, the CDR3 is TGTGCCAGCAGCGTATCGGGACTAGCGGCTGGGACCGGGGAGCTGTTTTTT. Encoded protein: CASSVSGLAAGTGELFF.

This clone has more than one count but fewer than ten. The chain employs TRBV19 and TRBJ1-1; D not certain. CDR3 length: 12 residues. The V and J ends lost 10 bases and 5 bases respectively, with 14 bases between them. Germline assignment: CDR1 LNHDA and CDR2 SQIVND (reference sequence). The CDR3 is CATTHPRTEAFF. The CDR3 bases are TGTGCCACCACCCACCCCAGGACTGAAGCTTTCTTT.

This clone was seen more than once but under ten times. The genes are TRBV18 and TRBJ1-1; TRBD1 aligns across 7 bases. From germline, CDR1 is KGHSH and CDR2 LQKENI. J gave up 3 bases and V 6 bases, and 7 bases lay outside the gene matches. The CDR3 is made up of 14 amino acids. CDR3 sequence reads: CASSATGIYTEAFF. DNA for the CDR3: TGTGCCAGCTCCGCGACAGGGATCTACACTGAAGCTTTCTTT.

In its sample, this clone was seen a few times. This chain uses TRBV7-9 with TRBJ2-7, with D possibly matching TRBD2 (6 bases). Deletions cut 1 base from V and 1 base from J, with 8 bases between. Germline CDR1 SEHNR, CDR2 FQNEAQ (reference sequence). The CDR3 is 14 residues long. In DNA, the CDR3 is TGTGCCAGCAGCTTAGGGGGGGAGTCCTACGAGCAGTACTTC. This codes for CASSLGGESYEQYF.

This clone was observed a handful of times. The V gene is TRBV7-2, the J gene TRBJ1-2, with a tentative D call TRBD1 (6 bases). CDR1 and CDR2 from the germline V gene are SGHTA and FQGNSA. V was clipped by 0 bases and J by 4 bases, with 12 bases between them. There are 15 residues in the CDR3. The CDR3 DNA reads TGTGCCAGCAGCTTAGCGGACAGCGGGACCTATGGCTACACCTTC. It yields the protein CASSLADSGTYGYTF.

The V gene is TRBV5-4, the J gene TRBJ1-4, with 8 bases matching TRBD1. CDR3 length: 13 residues. In germline, CDR1 is SGHNT, CDR2 YYREEE (reference sequence). Trimming cost V 3 bases and J 9 bases; bases outside gene matches: 4. Written as DNA, the CDR3 is TGTGCCAGCAGCTCGGGACAGGCGAAAAAACTGTTTTTT. Translating it yields CASSSGQAKKLFF.

The chain is built from TRBV5-1 and TRBJ1-4; weak D call: TRBD1 (6 bases). The V and J ends lost 0 bases and 5 bases respectively, with 11 bases between them. CDR3 length: 15 residues. CDR1 and CDR2 from the germline V gene are SGHRS and YFSETQ. CDR3 in DNA: TGCGCCAGCAGCTTGGAGGGGGTCCCGAATGAAAAACTGTTTTTT. It specifies CASSLEGVPNEKLFF.

Only a few counts were recorded for this clone. The genes are TRBV11-2 and TRBJ2-1; tentative D call: TRBD2 (5 bases). Trimming removed 2 bases from V and 3 bases from J, with 8 bases in between. Germline V lookup: CDR1 SGHAT, CDR2 FQNNGV. The CDR3 length is 14 residues. The DNA of the CDR3 is TGTGCCAGCAGCTTACTACGGGACTACAATGAGCAGTTCTTC. Its protein is CASSLLRDYNEQFF.

The chain carries TRBV19 and TRBJ2-1; 8 positions agree with TRBD2. J was trimmed by 4 bases and V by 9 bases; bases with no gene match: 11. CDR1 and CDR2 (germline): LNHDA, SQIVND (reference sequence). CDR3 length: 15 amino acids. The CDR3 region is CASDGAAGVYNEQFF. In DNA form, the CDR3 reads TGTGCCAGCGATGGAGCAGCGGGGGTTTACAATGAGCAGTTCTTC.

This clone was counted only a few times. The chain is built from TRBV29-1 and TRBJ1-1; D remains unclear. The CDR3 sequence is 12 residues long. Between the trimmed V and J ends, which lost 6 bases and 7 bases, there was a span of 15 bases. Germline CDR1 SQVTM, CDR2 ANQGSEA. CDR3 amino acids: CSVGEDRGEAFF. CDR3 DNA sequence: TGCAGCGTGGGAGAGGACCGGGGTGAAGCTTTCTTT.

Only a few counts were recorded for this clone. The chain links TRBV7-9 to TRBJ1-5; D gene unclear. The germline V gene has CDR1 SEHNR and CDR2 FQNEAQ (reference sequence). The germline V and J ends were trimmed by 5 bases and 7 bases, with 15 bases remaining between them. The CDR3 totals 14 residues. The CDR3 DNA is TGTGCCAGCAGCGATCCGGGGTCGCGACAGCCCCAGCATTTT. Protein sequence: CASSDPGSRQPQHF.

The rearrangement uses TRBV27 and TRBJ1-2; TRBD1 might be the D (5 bases). Per the germline V gene, CDR1 is MNHEY and CDR2 is SMNVEV (reference sequence). V was trimmed by 5 bases and J by 2 bases, leaving 9 bases between them. This CDR3 is built from 13 residues. The CDR3 spells CASSKTANYGYTF. Here the CDR3 DNA reads TGTGCCAGCAGTAAGACAGCCAACTATGGCTACACCTTC.

This chain connects TRBV6-5 to TRBJ1-1, with D uncertain. Germline CDR1 and CDR2: MNHEY and SVGAGI. The CDR3 is 13 amino acids. Trimming removed 0 bases from V and 7 bases from J, with 9 bases in between. The CDR3 bases are TGTGCCAGCAGTTACTCAGAGCGGAGTGAAGCTTTCTTT. Its translation: CASSYSERSEAFF.

V gene TRBV9 combines with J gene TRBJ2-7, with 8 bases that match TRBD1. The V gene's germline CDR1 is SGDLS and CDR2 YYNGEE. This CDR3 comprises 14 residues. With V trimmed by 4 bases and J by 6 bases, 9 bases remained unmatched. DNA for the CDR3: TGTGCCAGCAGCTTAGCCAGGGGGCCTCTCGAGCAGTACTTC. It codes for CASSLARGPLEQYF.

A few counts support this clone. This rearrangement joins TRBV5-6 to TRBJ1-1; TRBD1 aligns across 8 bases. The V and J ends lost 3 bases and 5 bases, in that order; junction bases with no gene match: 12. This CDR3 region has 16 residues. CDR1 is SGHDT and CDR2 is YYEEEE in the germline V gene. As DNA, the CDR3 is TGTGCCAGCAGCTCAGGACAGGGTGCAACGGAGACTGAAGCTTTCTTT. It codes for CASSSGQGATETEAFF.

The genes are TRBV7-2 and TRBJ2-5; 11 positions agree with TRBD2. The CDR3 loop spans 15 amino acids. Germline V gives CDR1 SGHTA, CDR2 FQGNSA. V gave up 5 bases and J gave up 5 bases; unmatched junction bases: 7. CDR3 loop: CASSRSGGDRETQYF. DNA of the CDR3: TGTGCCAGCAGCCGTAGCGGGGGGGATCGGGAGACCCAGTACTTC.

The chain recombines TRBV7-6 with TRBJ2-1; 11 positions match TRBD2. Germline V gene data show CDR1 as SGHVS and CDR2 as FNYEAQ. This CDR3 is built from 18 residues. J lost 0 bases, V lost 1 base, and 5 bases had no gene match. Here the CDR3 DNA reads TGTGCCAGCAGCTTAGGGGTAGCGGGGGGGTACTCCTACAATGAGCAGTTCTTC. As protein: CASSLGVAGGYSYNEQFF.

V usage is TRBV27 and J usage is TRBJ2-2; perhaps TRBD1 as D (6 bases). With 2 bases removed from V and 1 base from J, the gap between germline ends came to 11 bases. Germline assignment: CDR1 MNHEY and CDR2 SMNVEV (reference sequence). CDR3 length: 16 residues. CDR3 loop: CASSLVARGNTGELFF. CDR3 DNA sequence: TGTGCCAGCAGTTTAGTTGCCAGGGGGAACACCGGGGAGCTGTTTTTT.

The chain links TRBV28 to TRBJ2-5; 7 bases map to TRBD1. The junction had 13 bases not matched to a gene; V was cut back by 4 bases and J by 11 bases. The V gene's germline CDR1 is MDHEN and CDR2 SYDVKM. The CDR3 runs to 14 residues. The chain's CDR3 is CASSSPDRQEEQYF. The CDR3 DNA follows: TGTGCCAGCAGTTCCCCGGACAGGCAGGAGGAGCAGTACTTC.

The sample holds a few counts of this clone. This CDR3 is also generated by other DNA sequences in the sample. This chain joins TRBV20-1 and TRBJ2-5, with a tentative D call TRBD2 (6 bases). CDR3 size: 10 residues. Trimming left V 5 bases short and J 5 bases short, with 6 bases between. Germline assignment: CDR1 DFQATT and CDR2 SNEGSKA (reference sequence). For the CDR3, the DNA is TGCAGTGCTCGGGGGGAGACCCAGTACTTC. It specifies CSARGETQYF.